Each of the 15 T cell receptor beta chains below was sequenced from the same sample in a study of T cell responses to AZD1222 COVID-19 vaccine. Data came from immunoSEQ multiplex PCR; TCRdb stores just in-frame clones and leaves some out. The sample yields about 190,000 clones, approximately 87% seen once. The sample consisted of peripheral blood, taken on day 0 of MenACWY control vaccination. The receptors were gathered from an adult in good health.

In this sample, this clone turned up once. The chain combines TRBV30 with TRBJ2-1, with D possibly matching TRBD1 (5 bases). Germline V gene lookup returns CDR1 GTSNPN and CDR2 SVGIG (reference sequence). This CDR3 has 13 amino acids. V shed 4 bases and J shed 7 bases, with 14 bases lying between them. The CDR3 loop reads CAWKIEKGNEQFF. CDR3 DNA sequence: TGTGCCTGGAAAATAGAGAAGGGGAATGAGCAGTTCTTC.

V and J are TRBV7-9 and TRBJ2-1; no clear D gene. V was clipped by 5 bases and J by 8 bases, with 7 bases between them. Germline values: CDR1 SEHNR, CDR2 FQNEAQ (reference sequence). The length of the CDR3 is 11 residues. DNA for the CDR3: TGTGCCAGCAGCCCAATGGATGAGCAGTTCTTC. Translating it yields CASSPMDEQFF.

The chain recombines TRBV3-1 (or the pseudogene TRBV3-2) with TRBJ1-2; possible D gene TRBD1, 5 bases. The germline V gene encodes CDR1 LGHDT and CDR2 YNNKEL (reference sequence). The CDR3 consists of 13 residues. Trimming cost V 2 bases and J 2 bases, with 6 bases left between them. The CDR3 sequence: CASSQQGNYGYTF. CDR3 nucleotides: TGTGCCAGCAGCCAACAGGGAAACTATGGCTACACCTTC.

The chain employs TRBV3-1 (or the pseudogene TRBV3-2) and TRBJ2-1; 10 bases map to TRBD1. Germline loops: CDR1 LGHDT, CDR2 YNNKEL (reference sequence). Trimming removed 5 bases from V and 8 bases from J; junction bases left unmatched: 6. The length of the CDR3 is 14 residues. In DNA, the CDR3 is TGTGCCAGCAGCAATGTTGGGACAGGGGATGAGCAGTTCTTC. This gives the protein CASSNVGTGDEQFF.

The V and J genes are TRBV28 and TRBJ1-5, with D maybe TRBD1 (6 bases). Trimming left V 5 bases short and J 0 bases short, with 23 bases between. The germline V gene has CDR1 MDHEN and CDR2 SYDVKM. The CDR3 is 19 amino acids. CDR3 sequence (DNA): TGTGCCAGCAGTCACTTTGCTTTGACGGACAGCGATAGCAATCAGCCCCAGCATTTT. It codes for CASSHFALTDSDSNQPQHF.

CDR3 residues: CASSHGQGVPTGELFF. CDR3 DNA sequence: TGCGCCAGCAGCCACGGACAGGGGGTACCTACCGGGGAGCTGTTTTTT. The chain employs TRBV5-1 and TRBJ2-2, with 10 bases that match TRBD1. J gave up 5 bases and V 4 bases, and 8 bases lay outside the gene matches. Per the germline V gene, CDR1 is SGHRS and CDR2 is YFSETQ. The CDR3 is made up of 16 amino acids.

This clone was counted once. J is TRBJ1-2 and V is TRBV5-6; 9 nucleotides align to TRBD1. V was clipped by 3 bases and J by 2 bases; unmatched bases: 2. The CDR3 has 14 amino acids. In germline, CDR1 is SGHDT, CDR2 YYEEEE. CDR3 nucleotides: TGTGCCAGCAGCTGGGACAGGGAAAACTATGGCTACACCTTC. It is translated as CASSWDRENYGYTF.

J is TRBJ1-1 and V is TRBV6-5, with D possibly TRBD1 on 5 matching bases. In germline, CDR1 is MNHEY, CDR2 SVGAGI. V was cut by 5 bases and J by 1 base, with 14 bases left in between. The CDR3 consists of 15 residues. CDR3 DNA sequence: TGTGCCAGCAGTCCCCGACAGAAAAAGAACACTGAAGCTTTCTTT. This sequence encodes CASSPRQKKNTEAFF.

This chain uses TRBV11-3 with TRBJ2-1; 7 nucleotides agree with TRBD1. This CDR3 has 14 amino acids. Germline V gene data show CDR1 as SGHNT and CDR2 as YENEEA. J was trimmed by 8 bases and V by 5 bases; bases with no gene match: 9. The CDR3 spells CASSDGTASDEQFF. The DNA for the CDR3 is TGTGCCAGCAGCGACGGGACAGCCTCCGATGAGCAGTTCTTC.

This chain joins TRBV24-1 and TRBJ2-3; 10 bases fit TRBD1. CDR3 size: 13 residues. Germline V gene data show CDR1 as KGHDR and CDR2 as SFDVKD. With 7 bases clipped from V and 5 bases from J, the junction kept 2 bases outside the gene matches. The CDR3: CATRGTGEDTQYF. DNA for the CDR3: TGTGCCACCAGGGGGACAGGGGAAGATACGCAGTATTTT.

The J gene is TRBJ2-3, the V gene TRBV12-3 or TRBV12-4; 7 bases fit TRBD1. The CDR3 runs to 13 residues. Germline trimming cut 4 bases from V and 3 bases from J; bases unmatched to any gene: 1. This CDR3 is CASSSRGTDTQYF. In nucleotides, the CDR3 is TGTGCCAGCAGTTCCAGGGGGACAGATACGCAGTATTTT.

The chain joins TRBV18 to TRBJ1-2; D is unclear. V was clipped by 3 bases and J by 0 bases, with 8 bases between them. Germline-derived CDR1 and CDR2 are KGHSH and LQKENI. This CDR3 is built from 14 residues. CDR3 amino acids: CASSPGNSNYGYTF. For the CDR3, the DNA is TGTGCCAGCTCACCGGGGAATTCTAACTATGGCTACACCTTC.

This clone was picked up one time. Other DNA sequences within the sample encode an identical CDR3. The rearrangement links TRBV19 to TRBJ1-1; D possibly corresponds to TRBD1 (6 bases). There are 13 residues in the CDR3. The ends were cut back, 4 bases at V and 5 bases at J, with 11 bases in the middle. Germline V gives CDR1 LNHDA, CDR2 SQIVND (reference sequence). CDR3 sequence reads: CASSTSRGTEAFF. The CDR3 coding sequence is TGTGCCAGTAGTACCAGTAGGGGGACTGAAGCTTTCTTT.

CDR3 sequence (DNA): TGCGCCAGCAGCTTTGAGGACTTTTACAATGAGCAGTTCTTC. This gives the protein CASSFEDFYNEQFF. The chain employs TRBV5-1 and TRBJ2-1; TRBD2 is a possible D gene (5 bases). V lost 2 bases and J 4 bases, leaving 10 bases between the germline ends. The CDR3 runs to 14 residues. Germline CDR1 SGHRS, CDR2 YFSETQ.

The J gene is TRBJ1-5, the V gene TRBV3-1 (or the pseudogene TRBV3-2); a weak D match, TRBD1 (5 bases). The CDR3 totals 13 residues. Germline CDR1 reads LGHDT; CDR2 reads YNNKEL (reference sequence). V dropped 2 bases and J dropped 5 bases, with 7 bases sitting between them. The CDR3 DNA follows: TGTGCCAGCAGCCAATCCAGGGATCAGCCCCAGCATTTT. Its protein is CASSQSRDQPQHF.